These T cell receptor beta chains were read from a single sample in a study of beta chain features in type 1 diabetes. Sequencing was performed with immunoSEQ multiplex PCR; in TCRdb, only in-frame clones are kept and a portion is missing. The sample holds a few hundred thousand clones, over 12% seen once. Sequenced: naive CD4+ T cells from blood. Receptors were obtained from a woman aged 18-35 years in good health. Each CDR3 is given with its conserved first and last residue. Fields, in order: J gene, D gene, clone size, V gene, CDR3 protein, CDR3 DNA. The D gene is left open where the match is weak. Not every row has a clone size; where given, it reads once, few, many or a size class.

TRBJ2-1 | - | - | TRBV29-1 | CSVPFKRAEQFF | TGCAGCGTGCCATTTAAACGCGCCGAGCAGTTCTTC
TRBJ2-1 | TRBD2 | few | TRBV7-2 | CASSLGGSAKQFF | TGTGCCAGCAGCTTGGGCGGGAGCGCCAAGCAGTTCTTC
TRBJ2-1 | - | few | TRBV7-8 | CASSPARGPYNEQFF | TGTGCCAGCAGCCCTGCTAGAGGGCCCTACAATGAGCAGTTCTTC
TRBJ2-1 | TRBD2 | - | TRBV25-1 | CASSLGLSYNEQFF | TGTGCCAGCAGTCTGGGACTATCTTACAATGAGCAGTTCTTC
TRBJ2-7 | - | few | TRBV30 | CAWSVSLMWQAIPYEQYF | TGTGCCTGGAGTGTATCGCTTATGTGGCAGGCTATACCCTACGAGCAGTACTTC
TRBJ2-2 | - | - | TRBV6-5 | CASSFVSGNTGELFF | TGTGCCAGCAGCTTCGTTAGCGGAAACACCGGGGAGCTGTTTTTT
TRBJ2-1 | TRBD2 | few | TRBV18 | CASSPPLAGASYNEQFF | TGTGCCAGCTCACCACCCTTAGCGGGGGCCTCCTACAATGAGCAGTTCTTC
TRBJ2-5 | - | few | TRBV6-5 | CASSYGQIQETQYF | TGTGCCAGCAGTTACGGCCAGATCCAAGAGACCCAGTACTTC
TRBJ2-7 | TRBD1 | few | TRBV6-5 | CASRWDRVSYEQYF | TGTGCCAGCAGGTGGGACAGGGTAAGCTACGAGCAGTACTTC
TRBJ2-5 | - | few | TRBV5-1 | CASSFGSGAQETQYF | TGCGCCAGCAGCTTTGGGTCAGGGGCTCAAGAGACCCAGTACTTC
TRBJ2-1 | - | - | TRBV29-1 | CSTREASYNEQFF | TGCAGTACCCGGGAAGCGTCCTACAATGAGCAGTTCTTC
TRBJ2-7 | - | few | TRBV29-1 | CSGMATETYEQYF | TGCAGCGGAATGGCGACGGAGACCTACGAGCAGTACTTC
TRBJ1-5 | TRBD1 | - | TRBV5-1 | CASSLGQGEGQPQHF | TGCGCCAGCAGCTTGGGGCAGGGGGAAGGTCAGCCCCAGCATTTT
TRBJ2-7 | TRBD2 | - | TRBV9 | CASSVGAGGHEQYF | TGTGCCAGCAGCGTAGGGGCGGGAGGGCACGAGCAGTACTTC
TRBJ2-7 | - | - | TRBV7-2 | CASSFPTGSYEQYF | TGTGCCAGCAGCTTCCCGACTGGTTCCTACGAGCAGTACTTC
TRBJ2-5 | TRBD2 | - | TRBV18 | CASSPLQGLAGIQETQYF | TGTGCCAGCTCACCACTCCAAGGACTAGCGGGGATCCAAGAGACCCAGTACTTC
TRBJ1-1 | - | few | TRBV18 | CASSPDNVNTEAFF | TGTGCCAGCTCACCTGACAATGTGAACACTGAAGCTTTCTTT
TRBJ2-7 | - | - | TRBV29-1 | CSVERAGFGTGQYF | TGCAGCGTTGAAAGGGCAGGGTTCGGTACGGGGCAGTACTTC
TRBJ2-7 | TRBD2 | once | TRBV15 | CATSRGVAGGPYEQYF | TGTGCCACCAGCAGGGGAGTAGCGGGAGGGCCATACGAGCAGTACTTC
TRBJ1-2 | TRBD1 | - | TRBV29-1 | CSATTGGSGYTF | TGCAGCGCCACGACAGGGGGCTCTGGCTACACCTTC
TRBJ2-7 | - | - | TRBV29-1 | CSVAGARVGSEQYF | TGCAGCGTTGCAGGGGCCCGGGTAGGGTCCGAGCAGTACTTC